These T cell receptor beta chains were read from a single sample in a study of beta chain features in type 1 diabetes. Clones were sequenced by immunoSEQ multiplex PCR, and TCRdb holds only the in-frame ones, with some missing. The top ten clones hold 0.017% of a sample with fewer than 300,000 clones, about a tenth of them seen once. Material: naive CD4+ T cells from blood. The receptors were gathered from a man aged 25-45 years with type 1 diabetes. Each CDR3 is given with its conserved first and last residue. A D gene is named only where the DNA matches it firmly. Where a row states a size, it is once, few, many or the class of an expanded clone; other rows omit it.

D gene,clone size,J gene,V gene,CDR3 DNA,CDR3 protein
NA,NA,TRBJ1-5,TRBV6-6,TGTGCCAGCAGTTACTCGAGGGGGGGCCCCCAGCCCCAGCATTTT,CASSYSRGGPQPQHF
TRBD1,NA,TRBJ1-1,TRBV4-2,TGTGCCAGCAGCCATCAGAGGGGACAGGAATCGAACACTGAAGCTTTCTTT,CASSHQRGQESNTEAFF
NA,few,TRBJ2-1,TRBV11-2,TGTGCCAGCAGCTCTGAACGGGGGAGCTCCTACAATGAGCAGTTCTTC,CASSSERGSSYNEQFF
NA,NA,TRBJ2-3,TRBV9,TGTGCCAGCAGCGTAGTTTCGCGGGCCGGGGATACGCAGTATTTT,CASSVVSRAGDTQYF
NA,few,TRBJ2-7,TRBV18,TGTGCCAGCTCCCCCTCCGTTGGGGCTCTCGAGCAGTACTTC,CASSPSVGALEQYF
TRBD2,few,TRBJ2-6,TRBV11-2,TGTGCCAGCAGCTTATTAGCGGGCGCTGGGGCCAACGTCCTGACTTTC,CASSLLAGAGANVLTF
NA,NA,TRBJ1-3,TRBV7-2,TGTGCCAGTAGACAGGTCTCTGGAAACACCATATATTTT,CASRQVSGNTIYF
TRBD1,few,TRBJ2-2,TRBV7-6,TGTGCCAGCAGCTACGGGACAGGGAGCACCGGGGAGCTGTTTTTT,CASSYGTGSTGELFF
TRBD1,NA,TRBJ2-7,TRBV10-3,TGTGCCACAGGACAGGGAGGAATCGAGCAGTACTTC,CATGQGGIEQYF
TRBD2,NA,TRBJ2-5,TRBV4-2,TGTGCCAGCAGCCAGATGGGGGGGGTGAGGCAAGAGACCCAGTACTTC,CASSQMGGVRQETQYF
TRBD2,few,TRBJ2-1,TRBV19,TGTGCCACTTCCTCGAGCGGGGGGGCCTACAATGAGCAGTTCTTC,CATSSSGGAYNEQFF
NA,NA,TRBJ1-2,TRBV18,TGTGCCAGCTCACCAGAGGCGGGGGGTTCCTATGGCTACACCTTC,CASSPEAGGSYGYTF
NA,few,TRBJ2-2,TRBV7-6,TGTGCCAGCAGCGCGTTGACAGCTAACACCGGGGAGCTGTTTTTT,CASSALTANTGELFF
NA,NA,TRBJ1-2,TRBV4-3,TGCGCCAGCAGCCAAGAAGCCAGGGAACGTGGCTACACCTTC,CASSQEARERGYTF
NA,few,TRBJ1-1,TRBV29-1,TGCAGCGTTTCCCGTGAAGCTTTCTTT,CSVSREAFF
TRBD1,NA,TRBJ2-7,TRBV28,TGTGCCAGCAGTGTACCGGGACAGGGGTACTACGAGCAGTACTTC,CASSVPGQGYYEQYF
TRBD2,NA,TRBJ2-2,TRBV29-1,TGCAGCGTTGGGGGACTAGCAGCGAACACCGGGGAGCTGTTTTTT,CSVGGLAANTGELFF
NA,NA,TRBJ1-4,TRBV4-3,TGCGCCAGCAGCCCCCGACAGACTCTTGCAACTAATGAAAAACTGTTTTTT,CASSPRQTLATNEKLFF
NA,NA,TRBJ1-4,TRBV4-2,TGTGCCAGCAGCCCGCTAGCAACTAATGAAAAACTGTTTTTT,CASSPLATNEKLFF
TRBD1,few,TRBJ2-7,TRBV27,TGTGCCAGCAGTTTAAGGGTTGGACAGGGAACCTACGAGCAGTACTTC,CASSLRVGQGTYEQYF
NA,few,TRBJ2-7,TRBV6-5,TGTGCCAGCATCGACGGGACCTACGAGCAGTACTTC,CASIDGTYEQYF
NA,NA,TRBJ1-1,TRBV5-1,TGCGCCAGCAGCTTACAGGGTGGCACTGAAGCTTTCTTT,CASSLQGGTEAFF
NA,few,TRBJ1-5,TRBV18,TGTGCCAGCTCACCACTAGCGGATAGCAATCAGCCCCAGCATTTT,CASSPLADSNQPQHF
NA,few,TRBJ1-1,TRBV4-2,TGTGCCAGCAGCCAAGTCAACAGGGAGTCGGAAGCTTTCTTT,CASSQVNRESEAFF
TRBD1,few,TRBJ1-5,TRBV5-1,TGCGCCAGCAGCTCGGGGACAGGGGGCGATCAGCCCCAGCATTTT,CASSSGTGGDQPQHF
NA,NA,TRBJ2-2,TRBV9,TGTGCCAGCAGCGTAGGACCCCGGCAGGCGGGGGAGCTGTTTTTT,CASSVGPRQAGELFF
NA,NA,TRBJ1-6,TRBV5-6,TGTGCCAGCAGCTTACGACAGCATAATTCACCCCTCCACTTT,CASSLRQHNSPLHF
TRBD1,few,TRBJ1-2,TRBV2,TGTGCCGGGTCAAGGGGGCCTGACTATGGCTACACCTTC,CAGSRGPDYGYTF
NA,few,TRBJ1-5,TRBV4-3,TGCGCCAGCAGCCAAGACAGGGCGTACAATCAGCCCCAGCATTTT,CASSQDRAYNQPQHF
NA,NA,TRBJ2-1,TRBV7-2,TGTGCCAGCAGCTTAGTTGGCGGGGCTTACAATGAGCAGTTCTTC,CASSLVGGAYNEQFF
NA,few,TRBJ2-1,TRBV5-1,TGCGCCAGCAGCGCGGGTCTAGCCTCCTACAATGAGCAGTTCTTC,CASSAGLASYNEQFF
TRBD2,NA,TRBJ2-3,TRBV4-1,TGCGCCAGCAGCCAAGCCAATAGCGGGAGCACAGATACGCAGTATTTT,CASSQANSGSTDTQYF
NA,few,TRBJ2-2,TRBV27,TGTGCCAGCTCTCCTCGGGGGAGCAACACCGGGGAGCTGTTTTTT,CASSPRGSNTGELFF
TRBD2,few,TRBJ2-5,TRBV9,TGTGCCAGCAGCGTCCTAGCGGGGGTTCGAGAGACCCAGTACTTC,CASSVLAGVRETQYF
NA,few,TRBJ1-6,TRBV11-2,TGTGCCAGCAGCTTAAGGCGGGGGGCCGCTGAGAGTTCACCCCTCCACTTT,CASSLRRGAAESSPLHF
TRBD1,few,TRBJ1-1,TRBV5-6,TGTGCCAGCATCATGACAGGGGCAGCTGAAGCTTTCTTT,CASIMTGAAEAFF
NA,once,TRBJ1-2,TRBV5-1,TGCGCCAGCAGCTTGGCAGGAAACTATGGCTACACCTTC,CASSLAGNYGYTF
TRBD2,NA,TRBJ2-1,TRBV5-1,TGCGCCAGCAGCGAACTAGCGGGGGTTCCCAATGAGCAGTTCTTC,CASSELAGVPNEQFF
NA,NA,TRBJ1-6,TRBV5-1,TGCGCCAGCAGCCCCGCAGGGTCTTCACCCCTCCACTTT,CASSPAGSSPLHF
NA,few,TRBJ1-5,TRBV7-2,TGTGCCAGCAGCTTCGGCAGCGATCAGCCCCAGCATTTT,CASSFGSDQPQHF
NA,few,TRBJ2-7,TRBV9,TGTGCCAGCAGCGTAGAATTGGCGGGTTACGAGCAGTACTTC,CASSVELAGYEQYF
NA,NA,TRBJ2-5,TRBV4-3,TGCGCCAGCAGCCAAAGACTCCAAGAGACCCAGTACTTC,CASSQRLQETQYF
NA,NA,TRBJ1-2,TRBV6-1,TGTGCCAGCAGAAACCCGGGGAGGACTAACTATGGCTACACCTTC,CASRNPGRTNYGYTF
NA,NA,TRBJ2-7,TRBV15,TGTGCCACCAGCAGAGATCGGGGAGAGCAGTACTTC,CATSRDRGEQYF
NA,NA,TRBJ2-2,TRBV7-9,TGTGCCCCGTGGTGGCCGAGGGACACCGGGGAGCTGTTTTTT,CAPWWPRDTGELFF
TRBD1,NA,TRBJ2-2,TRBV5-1,TGCGCCAGCAGGTCGACAGGGGGGACCGGGGAGCTGTTTTTT,CASRSTGGTGELFF
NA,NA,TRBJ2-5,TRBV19,TGTGCCAGTAGTCCCAACCAAGAGACCCAGTACTTC,CASSPNQETQYF
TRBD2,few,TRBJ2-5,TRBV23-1,TGCGCCAGCAGTCAAGGACTAGCGGGGTACCAAGAGACCCAGTACTTC,CASSQGLAGYQETQYF
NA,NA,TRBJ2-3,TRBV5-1,TGCGCCAGCAGCTTGGTAACGGGGGGCATCACAGATACGCAGTATTTT,CASSLVTGGITDTQYF
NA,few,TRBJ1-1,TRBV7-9,TGTGCCAGCAGCCGCCCCGGGGGGTACACTGAAGCTTTCTTT,CASSRPGGYTEAFF
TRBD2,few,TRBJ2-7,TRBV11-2,TGTGCCAGCAGCTACCCCGTCTTGGCGGGGGGCTACGAGCAGTACTTC,CASSYPVLAGGYEQYF
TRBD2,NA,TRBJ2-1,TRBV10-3,TGTGCCAGCTGCGGGGGGCCGGGGAATGAGCAGTTCTTC,CASCGGPGNEQFF
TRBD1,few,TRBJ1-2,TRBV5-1,TGCGCCAGCAGCTCCACCGGACAGGGCGATGGCTACACCTTC,CASSSTGQGDGYTF
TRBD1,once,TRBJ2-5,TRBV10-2,TGCGCCAGCAGTGAGTCGACAGGGTCCGGGGCCCAGTACTTC,CASSESTGSGAQYF